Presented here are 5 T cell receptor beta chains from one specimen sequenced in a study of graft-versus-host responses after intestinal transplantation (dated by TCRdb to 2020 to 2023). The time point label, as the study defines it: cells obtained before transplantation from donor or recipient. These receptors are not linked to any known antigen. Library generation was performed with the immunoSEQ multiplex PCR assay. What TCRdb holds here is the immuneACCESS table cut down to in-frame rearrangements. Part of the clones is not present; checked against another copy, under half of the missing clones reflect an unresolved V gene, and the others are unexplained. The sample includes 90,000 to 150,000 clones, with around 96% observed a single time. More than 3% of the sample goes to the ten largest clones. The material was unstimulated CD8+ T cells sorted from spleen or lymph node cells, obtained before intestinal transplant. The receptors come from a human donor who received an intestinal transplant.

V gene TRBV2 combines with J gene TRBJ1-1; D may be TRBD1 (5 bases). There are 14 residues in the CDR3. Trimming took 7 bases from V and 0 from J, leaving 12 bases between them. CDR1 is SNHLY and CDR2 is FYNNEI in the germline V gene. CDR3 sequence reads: CASTQTAMNTEAFF. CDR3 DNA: TGTGCCAGCACTCAGACAGCCATGAACACTGAAGCTTTCTTT.

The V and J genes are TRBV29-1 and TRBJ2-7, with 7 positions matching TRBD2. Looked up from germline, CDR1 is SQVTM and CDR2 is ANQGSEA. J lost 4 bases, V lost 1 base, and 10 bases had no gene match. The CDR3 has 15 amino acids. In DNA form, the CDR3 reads TGCAGCGTTGAAGGTCGGGGGAGGGCCGGGTACGAGCAGTACTTC. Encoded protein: CSVEGRGRAGYEQYF.

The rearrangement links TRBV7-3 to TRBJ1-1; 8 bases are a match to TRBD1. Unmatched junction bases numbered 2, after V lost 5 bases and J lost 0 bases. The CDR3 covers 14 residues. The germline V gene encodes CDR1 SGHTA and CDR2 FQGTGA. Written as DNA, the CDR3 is TGTGCCAGCAGCCCGACAGGGGTGAACACTGAAGCTTTCTTT. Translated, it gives CASSPTGVNTEAFF. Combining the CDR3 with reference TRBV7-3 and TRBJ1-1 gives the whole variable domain GAGVSQTPSNKVTEKGKYVELRCDPISGHTALYWYRQSLGQGPEFLIYFQGTGAADDSGLPNDRFFAVRPEGSVSTLKIQRTERGDSAVYLCASSPTGVNTEAFFGQGTRLTVV.

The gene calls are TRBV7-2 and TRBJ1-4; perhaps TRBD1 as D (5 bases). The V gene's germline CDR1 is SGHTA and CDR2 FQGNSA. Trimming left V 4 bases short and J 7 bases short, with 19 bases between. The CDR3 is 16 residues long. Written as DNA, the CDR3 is TGTGCCAGCAGCTCCCTCGGCGGGGGGACGGGTGAAAAACTGTTTTTT. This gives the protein CASSSLGGGTGEKLFF.

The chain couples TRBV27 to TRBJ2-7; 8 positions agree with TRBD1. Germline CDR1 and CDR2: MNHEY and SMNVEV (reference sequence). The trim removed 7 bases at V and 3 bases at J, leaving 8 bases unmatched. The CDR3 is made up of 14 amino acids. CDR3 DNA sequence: TGTGCCAGCAATTCAGGGGGCCCTGTCTACGAGCAGTACTTC. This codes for CASNSGGPVYEQYF.